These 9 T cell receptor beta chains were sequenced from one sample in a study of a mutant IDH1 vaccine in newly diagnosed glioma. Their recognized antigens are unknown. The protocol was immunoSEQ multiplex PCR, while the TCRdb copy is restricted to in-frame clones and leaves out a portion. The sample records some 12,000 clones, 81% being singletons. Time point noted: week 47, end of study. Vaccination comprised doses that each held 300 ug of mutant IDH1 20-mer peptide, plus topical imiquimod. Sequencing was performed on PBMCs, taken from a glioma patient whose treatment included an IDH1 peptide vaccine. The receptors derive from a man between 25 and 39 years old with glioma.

DNA of the CDR3: TGTGCCAGCAGGGCTAGCAGCTACAATGAGCAGTTCTTC. It is translated as CASRASSYNEQFF. The chain uses TRBV27 and TRBJ2-1; possible D gene TRBD2, 5 bases. Germline loops: CDR1 MNHEY, CDR2 SMNVEV (reference sequence). Trimming left V 6 bases short and J 3 bases short, with 9 bases between. The CDR3 runs 13 residues.

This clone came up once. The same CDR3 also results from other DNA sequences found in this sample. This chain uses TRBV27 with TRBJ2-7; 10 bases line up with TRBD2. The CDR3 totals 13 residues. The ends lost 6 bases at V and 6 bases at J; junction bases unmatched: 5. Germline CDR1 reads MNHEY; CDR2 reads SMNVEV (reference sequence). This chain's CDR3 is CASSGTSEGEQYF. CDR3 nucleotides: TGTGCCAGCAGCGGGACTAGCGAGGGCGAGCAGTACTTC.

As DNA, the CDR3 is TGTGCCTGGAGTACCGGGACAGGGGGCGACGAGCAGTACTTC. Protein product: CAWSTGTGGDEQYF. The chain uses TRBV30 and TRBJ2-7; TRBD1 matches 12 bases. This CDR3 region has 14 residues. J lost 5 bases, V lost 2 bases, and 4 bases had no gene match. CDR1 and CDR2 from the germline V gene are GTSNPN and SVGIG (reference sequence).

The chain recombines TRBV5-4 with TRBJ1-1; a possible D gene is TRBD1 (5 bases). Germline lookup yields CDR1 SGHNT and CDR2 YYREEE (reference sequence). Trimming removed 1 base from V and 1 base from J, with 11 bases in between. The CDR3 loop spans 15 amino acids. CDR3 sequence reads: CASSLRKRGNTEAFF. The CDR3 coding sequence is TGTGCCAGCAGCTTGAGAAAAAGGGGGAACACTGAAGCTTTCTTT.

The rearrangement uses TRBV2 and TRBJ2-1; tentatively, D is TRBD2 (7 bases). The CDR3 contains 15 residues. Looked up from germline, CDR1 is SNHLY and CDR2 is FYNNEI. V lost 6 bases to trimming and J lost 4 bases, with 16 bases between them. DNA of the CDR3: TGTGCCAGCAGGGCGGGGGCTTTTCTTTACAATGAGCAGTTCTTC. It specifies CASRAGAFLYNEQFF.

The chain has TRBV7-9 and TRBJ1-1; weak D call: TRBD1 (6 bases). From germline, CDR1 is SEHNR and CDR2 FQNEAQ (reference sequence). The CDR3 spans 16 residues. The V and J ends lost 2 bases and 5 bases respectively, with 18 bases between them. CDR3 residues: CASSLMGGVFATEAFF. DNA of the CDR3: TGTGCCAGCAGCTTAATGGGGGGCGTATTCGCTACTGAAGCTTTCTTT.

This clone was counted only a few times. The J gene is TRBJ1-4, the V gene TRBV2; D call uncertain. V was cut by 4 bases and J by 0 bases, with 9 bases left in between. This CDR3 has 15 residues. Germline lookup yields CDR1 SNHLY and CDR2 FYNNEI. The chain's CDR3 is CASSGETTTNEKLFF. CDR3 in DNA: TGTGCCAGCAGTGGTGAGACAACAACTAATGAAAAACTGTTTTTT.

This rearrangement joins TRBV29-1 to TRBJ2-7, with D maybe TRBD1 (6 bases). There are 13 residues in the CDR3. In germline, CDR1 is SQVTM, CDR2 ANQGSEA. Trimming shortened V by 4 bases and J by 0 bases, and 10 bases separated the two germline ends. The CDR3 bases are TGCAGCGTTGCGACAGGCTTCTCCTACGAGCAGTACTTC. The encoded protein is CSVATGFSYEQYF.

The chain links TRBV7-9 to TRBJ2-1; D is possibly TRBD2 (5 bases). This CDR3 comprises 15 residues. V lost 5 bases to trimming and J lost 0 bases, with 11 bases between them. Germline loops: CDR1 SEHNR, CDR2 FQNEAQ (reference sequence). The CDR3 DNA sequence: TGTGCCAGCAGCCTTAGCGAGAGCTCCTACAATGAGCAGTTCTTC. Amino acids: CASSLSESSYNEQFF. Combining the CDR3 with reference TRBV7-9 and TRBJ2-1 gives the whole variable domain DTGVSQNPRHKITKRGQNVTFRCDPISEHNRLYWYRQTLGQGPEFLTYFQNEAQLEKSRLLSDRFSAERPKGSFSTLEIQRTEQGDSAMYLCASSLSESSYNEQFFGPGTRLTVL.